These 24 T cell receptor beta chains were sequenced from one sample in a study of cytomegalovirus exposure and HLA in healthy donors. In the PCR, 60 Vbeta and 13 Jbeta primers were used. TCRdb's copy holds only in-frame clones and misses some; the assay was immunoSEQ multiplex PCR. This sample has tens of thousands of clones, with about 85% found just once. The sequenced sample consisted of PBMCs. The receptors originated from a female donor in good health and CMV-seronegative.

The chain carries TRBV28 and TRBJ2-6; TRBD1 agrees at 7 bases. Looked up from germline, CDR1 is MDHEN and CDR2 is SYDVKM. J was trimmed by 2 bases and V by 6 bases; bases with no gene match: 4. This CDR3 has 15 residues. CDR3 in DNA: TGTGCCAGCAGCGCCAGGGGGACTGGGGCCAACGTCCTGACTTTC. This gives the protein CASSARGTGANVLTF.

V and J are TRBV7-9 and TRBJ2-1; 8 nucleotides match TRBD2. CDR3 length equals 14 residues. V lost 6 bases and J lost 6; bases outside the gene matches: 7. The germline gives CDR1 SEHNR, CDR2 FQNEAQ (reference sequence). The CDR3 DNA follows: TGTGCCAGCAGGGGACTAGTGGCTCCCAATGAGCAGTTCTTC. This sequence encodes CASRGLVAPNEQFF.

The rearrangement links TRBV19 to TRBJ2-5; TRBD1 matches at 7 bases. The J call may be faulty, since TRBJ2-7 better matches the DNA end. The germline CDR1 and CDR2 sequences are LNHDA and SQIVND (reference sequence). The CDR3 runs to 14 residues. The CDR3 sequence: CASIQDRTSYEQYF. DNA for the CDR3: TGTGCCAGTATCCAGGACAGGACCTCCTACGAGCAGTACTTC.

The chain has TRBV5-6 and TRBJ2-7; 8 bases agree with TRBD1. V trimming: 4 bases; J trimming: 2 bases; junction bases outside the gene matches: 8. Germline assignment: CDR1 SGHDT and CDR2 YYEEEE. The CDR3 contains 15 residues. Written as DNA, the CDR3 is TGTGCCAGCAGCCCCGACAGGGGTACCCCCTACGAGCAGTACTTC. It codes for CASSPDRGTPYEQYF. Full variable domain (outside the CDR3, taken from reference TRBV5-6 and TRBJ2-7): DAGVTQSPTHLIKTRGQQVTLRCSPKSGHDTVSWYQQALGQGPQFIFQYYEEEERQRGNFPDRFSGHQFPNYSSELNVNALLLGDSALYLCASSPDRGTPYEQYFGPGTRLTVT.

The chain couples TRBV18 to TRBJ2-3; 9 nucleotides line up with TRBD1. V shed 6 bases, J shed 5 bases, and the junction held 6 bases outside the gene matches. The CDR3 runs to 14 residues. Germline lookup yields CDR1 KGHSH and CDR2 LQKENI. This CDR3 reads CASSGTGQLDTQYF. CDR3 DNA: TGTGCCAGCTCCGGGACAGGGCAATTAGATACGCAGTATTTT.

V usage is TRBV4-3 and J usage is TRBJ1-2; a possible D gene is TRBD1 (5 bases). Germline CDR1 and CDR2: LGHNA and YSLEER. V lost 3 bases and J 7 bases, leaving 15 bases between the germline ends. The CDR3 length is 14 residues. The CDR3 nucleotides read TGCGCCAGCAGCCAGACTCTTGGGGCGCGTGGCTACACCTTC. Amino acids: CASSQTLGARGYTF.

This clone was seen once. The V call is TRBV29-1, the J call TRBJ2-7; 7 positions agree with TRBD1. This CDR3 comprises 14 residues. Losses at the gene ends were 3 bases for V and 3 bases for J; bases not matched to a gene: 8. CDR1 and CDR2 from the germline V gene are SQVTM and ANQGSEA. CDR3 nucleotides: TGCAGCGTTGAGGGGACAGAGCCGGGCTACGAGCAGTACTTC. This gives the protein CSVEGTEPGYEQYF.

The rearrangement uses TRBV11-2 and TRBJ2-3; 8 nucleotides line up with TRBD2. The CDR3 is 15 amino acids. V was pared by 6 bases and J by 2 bases, with 7 bases of the junction left unmatched. Germline CDR1 and CDR2: SGHAT and FQNNGV. CDR3 protein: CASSREGLVTDTQYF. The CDR3 DNA reads as TGTGCCAGCAGTCGGGAGGGGTTGGTCACAGATACGCAGTATTTT.

The gene calls are TRBV6-6 and TRBJ1-3, with 7 bases identical to TRBD1. CDR1 MNHNY and CDR2 SVGAGI come from the germline V gene (reference sequence). The CDR3 is made up of 14 amino acids. Trimming cost V 6 bases and J 4 bases; bases outside gene matches: 6. The CDR3 region has the DNA TGTGCCAGCAGGAGTACAGGGGCGGGAAACACCATATATTTT. As protein: CASRSTGAGNTIYF.

This clone was seen just once. V is TRBV11-2 and J is TRBJ2-1, with TRBD2 matching 8 bases. The CDR3 totals 16 residues. CDR1 SGHAT and CDR2 FQNNGV come from the germline V gene. V shed 2 bases, J shed 4 bases, and the junction held 7 bases outside the gene matches. The CDR3 DNA is TGTGCCAGCAGCTTATATCTAGCGGGCTTATACAATGAGCAGTTCTTC. The encoded protein is CASSLYLAGLYNEQFF.

The J gene is TRBJ2-5, the V gene TRBV5-5, with 13 bases matching TRBD2. Near its end, the DNA agrees better with TRBJ2-7, so the J call may be wrong. The CDR3 loop spans 14 amino acids. CDR1 is SGHKS, CDR2 YYEKEE, per germline (reference sequence). CDR3 nucleotides: TGTGCCAGCAGCTCGGGACTAGCGGGATTCGAGCAGTACTTC. It codes for CASSSGLAGFEQYF.

The V call is TRBV9, the J call TRBJ2-3; 7 bases fit TRBD2. Germline CDR1 and CDR2: SGDLS and YYNGEE. The CDR3 loop spans 16 amino acids. V shed 0 bases and J 2 bases; nucleotides not matched to a gene: 6. The CDR3 reads CASSVAGGGSTDTQYF. CDR3 bases: TGTGCCAGCAGCGTAGCGGGAGGAGGATCCACAGATACGCAGTATTTT.

The gene calls are TRBV29-1 and TRBJ1-2; D remains unclear. V was shortened by 7 bases and J by 5 bases, with 17 bases between the two germline ends. The germline gives CDR1 SQVTM, CDR2 ANQGSEA. The length of the CDR3 is 13 residues. The CDR3 DNA is TGCAGCGCTAAGGACCCGCGGGGTTATGGCTACACCTTC. Its translation: CSAKDPRGYGYTF.

The chain links TRBV7-9 to TRBJ1-3; D gene uncertain. The germline V gene encodes CDR1 SEHNR and CDR2 FQNEAQ (reference sequence). V was shortened by 7 bases and J by 8 bases, with 9 bases between the two germline ends. CDR3 length: 11 residues. The CDR3 is CASTPTDTIYF. DNA of the CDR3: TGTGCCAGCACTCCCACGGACACCATATATTTT.

Notes on this clone: A junction boundary mismatches the germline segment, possibly from a read error. This CDR3 is also generated by other DNA sequences in the sample. V is TRBV15 and J is TRBJ2-5, with 12 bases aligning to TRBD2. Germline-derived CDR1 and CDR2 are LNHNV and YYDKDF (reference sequence). This CDR3 has 18 amino acids. The CDR3 is CATSREFPGLAGGETQYF. In DNA, the CDR3 is TGCGCCACCAGCAGAGAGTTCCCGGGACTAGCGGGTGGTGAGACCCAGTACTTC.

The chain is built from TRBV28 and TRBJ2-7; D might be TRBD2 (5 bases). The CDR3 has 13 amino acids. Trimming took off 5 bases at V and 4 bases at J, with 12 bases between the two ends. Germline V gene lookup returns CDR1 MDHEN and CDR2 SYDVKM. The CDR3 coding sequence is TGTGCCAGCAGTAGAGGAAGGGAGTACGAGCAGTACTTC. Its protein product is CASSRGREYEQYF.

This chain joins TRBV5-5 and TRBJ2-7, with a tentative D call TRBD1 (5 bases). V lost 1 base, J lost 5 bases, and 19 bases lay in between. The CDR3 contains 16 residues. Germline assignment: CDR1 SGHKS and CDR2 YYEKEE (reference sequence). CDR3 sequence: CASSLRFSGLLDEQYF. CDR3 nucleotide sequence: TGTGCCAGCAGCTTGAGGTTCTCAGGGTTGTTAGACGAGCAGTACTTC. Filled out from reference TRBV5-5 and TRBJ2-7, the complete variable domain reads DAGVTQSPTHLIKTRGQQVTLRCSPISGHKSVSWYQQVLGQGPQFIFQYYEKEERGRGNFPDRFSARQFPNYSSELNVNALLLGDSALYLCASSLRFSGLLDEQYFGPGTRLTVT.

This rearrangement joins TRBV11-2 to TRBJ2-4, with a possible D match to TRBD2 (6 bases). The germline V gene encodes CDR1 SGHAT and CDR2 FQNNGV. Trimming stripped 5 bases from V and 0 bases from J, with 11 bases between. The CDR3 is 15 residues long. CDR3 nucleotide sequence: TGTGCCAGCAGCACCGGGAGCCTAGCCAAAAACATTCAGTACTTC. This encodes CASSTGSLAKNIQYF. Full variable domain (remainder filled in from reference TRBV11-2 and TRBJ2-4): EAGVAQSPRYKIIEKRQSVAFWCNPISGHATLYWYQQILGQGPKLLIQFQNNGVVDDSQLPKDRFSAERLKGVDSTLKIQPAKLEDSAVYLCASSTGSLAKNIQYFGAGTRLSVL.

The chain uses TRBV13 and TRBJ1-5, with TRBD1 matching 10 bases. The germline V gene has CDR1 PRHDT and CDR2 FYEKMQ (reference sequence). The J segment lost 6 bases and the V segment lost 3 bases, leaving 2 bases of the junction unmatched. The CDR3 is 14 residues long. This CDR3 reads CASSFGTGVQPQHF. The CDR3 DNA reads TGTGCCAGCAGCTTTGGGACAGGGGTTCAGCCCCAGCATTTT.

This clone was detected a few times. This sequence joins TRBV6-1 and TRBJ1-2; 8 nucleotides line up with TRBD1. The CDR3 totals 16 residues. The V and J ends lost 2 bases and 5 bases, in that order; junction bases with no gene match: 10. Germline V gives CDR1 MNHNS, CDR2 SASEGT. CDR3 nucleotide sequence: TGTGCCAGCAGTGAACTTCCTGCCGACAGGGGATATGGCTACACCTTC. Translation gives CASSELPADRGYGYTF.

In this sample, this clone turned up once. As DNA, the CDR3 is TGCGCCAGCAGTCAATCGATAGCGGGAAGCTCCTACGAGCAGTACTTC. It codes for CASSQSIAGSSYEQYF. The rearrangement uses TRBV23-1 and TRBJ2-7; 8 nucleotides line up with TRBD2. TRBV23-1 belongs to the ORF category, with a function that is uncertain. J lost 0 bases, V lost 0 bases, and 4 bases had no gene match. The CDR3 totals 16 residues.

This chain links TRBV7-2 with TRBJ2-2; TRBD2 agrees at 8 bases. V shed 3 bases and J 7 bases; nucleotides not matched to a gene: 10. The CDR3 contains 16 residues. Germline V gene sequence: CDR1 SGHTA, CDR2 FQGNSA. CDR3 region: CASSLIPGGAGGELFF. The CDR3 coding sequence is TGTGCCAGCAGCTTGATTCCCGGGGGGGCCGGCGGGGAGCTGTTTTTT.

The V gene is TRBV30, the J gene TRBJ1-5; D gene uncertain. V was shortened by 1 base and J by 0 bases, with 7 bases between the two germline ends. The length of the CDR3 is 14 residues. Germline CDR1 is GTSNPN and CDR2 is SVGIG (reference sequence). The CDR3 is CAWSERDSNQPQHF. The CDR3 DNA follows: TGTGCCTGGAGTGAACGGGATAGCAATCAGCCCCAGCATTTT.

Written as DNA, the CDR3 is TGTGCCAGCAGTTTAAAAACTAACCAAGAGACCCAGTACTTC. Amino acid sequence: CASSLKTNQETQYF. The chain uses TRBV27 and TRBJ2-5; D is ambiguous. V lost 2 bases, J lost 0 bases, and 7 bases lay in between. CDR1 is MNHEY and CDR2 is SMNVEV in the germline V gene (reference sequence). This CDR3 has 14 residues.